This T cell receptor beta chain derives from a study of OX40 agonist ivuxolimab in advanced cancers. On the study more broadly: Patients receiving dose escalation had hepatocellular carcinoma, melanoma, renal cell or head and neck cancer. Enrollees could have had prior anti-PD-1, anti-PD-L1 or anti-CTLA-4 therapy, which 35% to 40% had received. General study findings and limits: Among some nonresponders, normalized T-cell clonal expansion was also low. In CD8+ T cells, expanded clones were on average more numerous than in CD4+.

The CDR3 consists of 13 residues. The V end was cut by 6 bases, the J end by 9 bases, with 17 bases between. Germline V lookup: CDR1 ENHRY, CDR2 SYGVKD. For this clone: The antigen remains unidentified.

Sequenced by immunoSEQ multiplex PCR; TCRdb stores in-frame clones only, minus some. The top ten clones hold roughly a fifth of a sample with around 37,000 clones, 80% to 90% of them seen once. Sequences were derived from CD4+ or CD8+ T cells sorted from blood, sampled in a trial of the OX40 agonist ivuxolimab. The rearrangement links TRBV10-3 to TRBJ2-5, with D perhaps TRBD1 or TRBD2 (5 bases each). The TCR was taken from an adult with an advanced solid tumor such as melanoma, head and neck, liver or kidney cancer. Here the CDR3 reads CAIRSGLQGPQYF. DNA of the CDR3: TGTGCCATCAGATCCGGACTCCAGGGCCCCCAGTACTTC.